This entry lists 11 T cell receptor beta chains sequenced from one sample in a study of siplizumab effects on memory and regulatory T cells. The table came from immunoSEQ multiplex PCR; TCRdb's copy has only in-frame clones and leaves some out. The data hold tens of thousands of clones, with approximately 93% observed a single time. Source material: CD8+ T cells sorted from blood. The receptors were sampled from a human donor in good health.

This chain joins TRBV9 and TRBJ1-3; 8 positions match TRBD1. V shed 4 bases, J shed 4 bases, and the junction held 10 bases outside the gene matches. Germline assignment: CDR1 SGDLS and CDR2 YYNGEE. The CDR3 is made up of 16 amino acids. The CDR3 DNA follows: TGTGCCAGCAGCCCTCGGACAGGGACGAACGGAAACACCATATATTTT. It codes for CASSPRTGTNGNTIYF.

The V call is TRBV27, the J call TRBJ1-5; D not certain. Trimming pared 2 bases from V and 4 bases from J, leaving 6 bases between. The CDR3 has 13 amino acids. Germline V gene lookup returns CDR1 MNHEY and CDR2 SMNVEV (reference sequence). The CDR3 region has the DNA TGTGCCAGCAGTTTAGGGCAGAATCAGCCCCAGCATTTT. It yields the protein CASSLGQNQPQHF.

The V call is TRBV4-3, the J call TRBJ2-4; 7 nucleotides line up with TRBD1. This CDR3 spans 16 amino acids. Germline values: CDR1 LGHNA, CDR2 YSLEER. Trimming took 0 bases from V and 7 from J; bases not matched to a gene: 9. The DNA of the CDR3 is TGCGCCAGCAGCCAAGATCACGCAGGGGGTGGGAACATTCAGTACTTC. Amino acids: CASSQDHAGGGNIQYF.

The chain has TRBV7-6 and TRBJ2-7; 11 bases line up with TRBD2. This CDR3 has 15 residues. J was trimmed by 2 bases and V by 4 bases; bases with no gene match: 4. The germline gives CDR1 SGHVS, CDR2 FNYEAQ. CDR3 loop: CASSSGLAETYEQYF. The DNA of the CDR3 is TGTGCCAGCAGCTCGGGACTAGCGGAGACCTACGAGCAGTACTTC. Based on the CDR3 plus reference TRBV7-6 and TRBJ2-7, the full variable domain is GAGVSQSPRYKVTKRGQDVALRCDPISGHVSLYWYRQALGQGPEFLTYFNYEAQQDKSGLPNDRFSAERPEGSISTLTIQRTEQRDSAMYRCASSSGLAETYEQYFGPGTRLTVT.

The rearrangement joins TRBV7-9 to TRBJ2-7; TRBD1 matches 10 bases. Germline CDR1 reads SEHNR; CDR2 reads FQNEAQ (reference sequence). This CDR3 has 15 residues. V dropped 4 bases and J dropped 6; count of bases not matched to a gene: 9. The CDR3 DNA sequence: TGTGCCAGCAGCTGGCCGGGACAGGGGCTTCTCGAGCAGTACTTC. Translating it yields CASSWPGQGLLEQYF. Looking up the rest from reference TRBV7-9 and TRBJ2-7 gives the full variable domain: DTGVSQNPRHKITKRGQNVTFRCDPISEHNRLYWYRQTLGQGPEFLTYFQNEAQLEKSRLLSDRFSAERPKGSFSTLEIQRTEQGDSAMYLCASSWPGQGLLEQYFGPGTRLTVT.

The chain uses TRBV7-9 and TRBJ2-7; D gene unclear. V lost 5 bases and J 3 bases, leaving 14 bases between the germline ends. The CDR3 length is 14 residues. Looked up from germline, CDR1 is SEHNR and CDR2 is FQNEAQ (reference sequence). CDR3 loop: CASSRVTTGYEQYF. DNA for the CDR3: TGTGCCAGCAGCAGAGTGACCACGGGCTACGAGCAGTACTTC.

The CDR3 is CASSDDKPTDTQYF. The DNA of the CDR3 is TGTGCCAGCAGTGACGACAAACCCACAGATACGCAGTATTTT. This chain connects TRBV25-1 to TRBJ2-3, with D uncertain. V lost 3 bases and J 2 bases, leaving 9 bases between the germline ends. This CDR3 comprises 14 residues. The germline gives CDR1 MGHDK, CDR2 SYGVNS.

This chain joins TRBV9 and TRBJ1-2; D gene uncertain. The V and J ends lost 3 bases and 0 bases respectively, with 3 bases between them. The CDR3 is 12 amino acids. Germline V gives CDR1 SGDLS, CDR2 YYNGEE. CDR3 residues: CASSGANYGYTF. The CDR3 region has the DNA TGTGCCAGCAGCGGAGCTAACTATGGCTACACCTTC.

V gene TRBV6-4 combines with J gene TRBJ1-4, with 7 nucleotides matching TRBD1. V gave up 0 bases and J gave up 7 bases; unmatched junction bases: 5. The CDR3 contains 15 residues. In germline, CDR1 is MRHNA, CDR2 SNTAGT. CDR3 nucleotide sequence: TGTGCCAGCAGTGACTCGAAGACAGGGCTTGAAAAACTGTTTTTT. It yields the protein CASSDSKTGLEKLFF.

The CDR3: CASSPPGQILTYEQYF. CDR3 in DNA: TGTGCCAGCAGTCCCCCGGGGCAGATTTTGACCTACGAGCAGTACTTC. The V and J genes are TRBV28 and TRBJ2-7; D tentatively reads TRBD1 or TRBD2 (5 bases each). From germline, CDR1 is MDHEN and CDR2 SYDVKM. With 5 bases removed from V and 2 bases from J, the gap between germline ends came to 19 bases. The length of the CDR3 is 16 residues.

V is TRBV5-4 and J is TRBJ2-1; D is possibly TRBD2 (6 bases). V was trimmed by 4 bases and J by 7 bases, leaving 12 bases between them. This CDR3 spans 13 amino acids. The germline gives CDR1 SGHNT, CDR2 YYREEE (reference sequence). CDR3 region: CASSQKRENEQFF. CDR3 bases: TGTGCCAGCAGCCAAAAACGGGAGAATGAGCAGTTCTTC.